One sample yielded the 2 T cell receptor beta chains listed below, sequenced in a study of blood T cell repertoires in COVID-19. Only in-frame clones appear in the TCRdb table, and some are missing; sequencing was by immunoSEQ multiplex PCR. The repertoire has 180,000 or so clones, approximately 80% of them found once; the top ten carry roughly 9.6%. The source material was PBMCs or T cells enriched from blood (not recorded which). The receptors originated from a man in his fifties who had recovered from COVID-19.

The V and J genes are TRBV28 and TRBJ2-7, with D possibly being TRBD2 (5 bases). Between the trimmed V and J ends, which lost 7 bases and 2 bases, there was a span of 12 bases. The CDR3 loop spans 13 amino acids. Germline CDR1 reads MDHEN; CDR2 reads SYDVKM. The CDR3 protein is CASISSGPYEQYF. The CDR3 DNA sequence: TGTGCCAGCATATCCAGCGGCCCCTACGAGCAGTACTTC. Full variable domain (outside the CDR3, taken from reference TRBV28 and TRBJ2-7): DVKVTQSSRYLVKRTGEKVFLECVQDMDHENMFWYRQDPGLGLRLIYFSYDVKMKEKGDIPEGYSVSREKKERFSLILESASTNQTSMYLCASISSGPYEQYFGPGTRLTVT.

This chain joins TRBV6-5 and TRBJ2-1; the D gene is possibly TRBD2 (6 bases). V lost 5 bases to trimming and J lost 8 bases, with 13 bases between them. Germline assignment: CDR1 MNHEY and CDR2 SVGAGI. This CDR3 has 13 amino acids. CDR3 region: CASSRSGEYEQFF. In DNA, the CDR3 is TGTGCCAGCAGTAGGTCGGGAGAGTATGAGCAGTTCTTC.